The clone carrying this TCR beta chain was observed a single time. These data originate in a study of blood T cell repertoires in COVID-19. Study-wide background: Researchers got acute and convalescent COVID-19 samples from the United States, Italy and Spain. Sources were T cells, B-cell-depleted T cells, or PBMCs; the material itself was cDNA or gDNA.

V dropped 5 bases and J dropped 4 bases, with 23 bases sitting between them. This CDR3 comprises 17 residues. From germline, CDR1 is MNHEY and CDR2 SMNVEV (reference sequence). In the authors' workflow: The authors estimated nucleated cell counts from reference gene primer amplification. Data came from immunoSEQ multiplex PCR; TCRdb stores just in-frame clones and leaves some out. The D gene and trimming were derived from the DNA, and the V and J assignments and clone size from that table. The sample has roughly 210,000 clones, about 85% seen once. The TCR sequence derives from a man in his sixties or seventies with acute or convalescent COVID-19. The chain employs TRBV27 and TRBJ1-2, with D perhaps TRBD1 (6 bases). Sequenced input: peripheral blood. The CDR3 protein is CASSPTPRDTYRYGYTF. CDR3 sequence (DNA): TGTGCCAGCAGTCCCACCCCCCGGGACACCTATCGCTATGGCTACACCTTC.